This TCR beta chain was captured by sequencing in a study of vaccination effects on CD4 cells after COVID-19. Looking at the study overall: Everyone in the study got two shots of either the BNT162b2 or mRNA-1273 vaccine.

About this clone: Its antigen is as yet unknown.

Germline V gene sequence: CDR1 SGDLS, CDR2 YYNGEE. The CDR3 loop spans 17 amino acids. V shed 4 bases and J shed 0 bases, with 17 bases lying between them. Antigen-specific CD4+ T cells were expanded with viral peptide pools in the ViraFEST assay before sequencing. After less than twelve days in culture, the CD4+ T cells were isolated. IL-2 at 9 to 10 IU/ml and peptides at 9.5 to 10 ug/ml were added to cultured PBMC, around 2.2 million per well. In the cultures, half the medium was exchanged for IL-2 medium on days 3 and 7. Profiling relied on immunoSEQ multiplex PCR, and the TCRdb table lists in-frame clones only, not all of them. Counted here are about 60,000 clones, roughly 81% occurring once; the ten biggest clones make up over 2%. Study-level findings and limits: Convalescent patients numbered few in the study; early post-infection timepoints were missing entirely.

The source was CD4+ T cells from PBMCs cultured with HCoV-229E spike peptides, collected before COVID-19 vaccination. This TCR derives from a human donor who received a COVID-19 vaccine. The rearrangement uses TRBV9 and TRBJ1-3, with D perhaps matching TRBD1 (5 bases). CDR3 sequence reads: CASSPVGGLNSGNTIYF. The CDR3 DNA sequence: TGTGCCAGCAGCCCCGTGGGGGGATTGAACTCTGGAAACACCATATATTTT.